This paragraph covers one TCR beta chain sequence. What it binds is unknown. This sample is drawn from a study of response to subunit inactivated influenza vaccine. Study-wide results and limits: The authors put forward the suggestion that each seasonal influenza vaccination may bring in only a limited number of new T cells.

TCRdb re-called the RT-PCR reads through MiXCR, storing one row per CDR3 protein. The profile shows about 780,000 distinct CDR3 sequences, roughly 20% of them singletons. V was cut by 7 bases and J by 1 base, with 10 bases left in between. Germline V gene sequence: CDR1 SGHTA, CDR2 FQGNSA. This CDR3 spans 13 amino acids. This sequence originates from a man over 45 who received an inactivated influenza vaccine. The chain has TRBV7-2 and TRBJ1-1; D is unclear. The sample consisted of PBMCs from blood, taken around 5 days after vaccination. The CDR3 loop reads CASIEVGNTEAFF. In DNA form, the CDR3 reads TGTGCCAGCATCGAAGTCGGGAACACTGAAGCTTTCTTT.